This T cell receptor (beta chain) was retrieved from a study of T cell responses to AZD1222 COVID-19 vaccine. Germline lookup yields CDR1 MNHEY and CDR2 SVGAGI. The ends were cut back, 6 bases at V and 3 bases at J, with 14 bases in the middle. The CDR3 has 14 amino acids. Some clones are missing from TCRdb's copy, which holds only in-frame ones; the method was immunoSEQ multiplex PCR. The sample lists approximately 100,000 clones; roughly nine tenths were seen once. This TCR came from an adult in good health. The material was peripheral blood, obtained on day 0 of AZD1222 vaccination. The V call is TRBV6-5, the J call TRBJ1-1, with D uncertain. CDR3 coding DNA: TGTGCCAGCAGGATCTCAGGCCAAGACACTGAAGCTTTCTTT. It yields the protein CASRISGQDTEAFF.